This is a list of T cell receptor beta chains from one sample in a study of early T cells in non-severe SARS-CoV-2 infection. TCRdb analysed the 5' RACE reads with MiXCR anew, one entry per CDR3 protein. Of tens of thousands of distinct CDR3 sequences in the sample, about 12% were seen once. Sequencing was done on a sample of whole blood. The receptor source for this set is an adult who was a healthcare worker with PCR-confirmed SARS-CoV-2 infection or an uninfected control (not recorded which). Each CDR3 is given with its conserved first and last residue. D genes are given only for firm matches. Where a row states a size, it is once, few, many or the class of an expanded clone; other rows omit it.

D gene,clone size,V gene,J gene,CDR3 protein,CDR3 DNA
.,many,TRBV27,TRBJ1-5,CASSLQGFGQPQHF,TGTGCCAGCAGTTTACAGGGGTTCGGTCAGCCCCAGCATTTT
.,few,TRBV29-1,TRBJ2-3,CSAGPSFTDTQYF,TGCAGCGCAGGGCCCTCCTTCACAGATACGCAGTATTTT
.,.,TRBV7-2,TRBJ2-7,CASSPGTWSYEQYF,TGTGCCAGCAGCCCGGGGACTTGGAGCTACGAGCAGTACTTC
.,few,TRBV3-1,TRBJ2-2,CASSQVGGRTGELFF,TGTGCCAGCAGCCAAGTCGGGGGCCGGACCGGGGAGCTGTTTTTT
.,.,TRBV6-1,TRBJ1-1,CASSEAAQYDTEAFF,TGTGCCAGCAGTGAAGCAGCACAGTACGACACTGAAGCTTTCTTT
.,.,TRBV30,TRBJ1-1,CAWSATLSNTEAFF,TGTGCCTGGAGTGCTACTCTCTCGAACACTGAAGCTTTCTTT
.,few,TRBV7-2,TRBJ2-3,CASSSWGLATDTQYF,TGTGCCAGCAGCTCCTGGGGGCTAGCGACAGATACGCAGTATTTT
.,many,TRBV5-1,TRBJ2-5,CASSLGWGETQYF,TGCGCCAGCAGCCTGGGGTGGGGAGAGACCCAGTACTTC
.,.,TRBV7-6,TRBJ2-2,CASSLMEAGNTGELFF,TGTGCCAGCAGCTTAATGGAGGCAGGGAACACCGGGGAGCTGTTTTTT
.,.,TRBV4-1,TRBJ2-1,CASSQEPQGSYNEQFF,TGCGCCAGCAGCCAAGAACCACAGGGCTCCTACAATGAGCAGTTCTTC
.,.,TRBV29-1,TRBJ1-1,CSPPGVGTEAFF,TGCAGCCCCCCGGGGGTGGGCACTGAAGCTTTCTTT
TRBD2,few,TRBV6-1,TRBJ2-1,CASSTPSGNLNEQFF,TGTGCCAGCAGTACACCTAGCGGGAACTTAAATGAGCAGTTCTTC
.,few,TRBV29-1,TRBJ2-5,CSVEKQGTETQYF,TGCAGCGTAGAAAAACAGGGTACCGAGACCCAGTACTTC
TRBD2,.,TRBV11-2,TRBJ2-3,CASSFRTSPWGDTQYF,TGTGCCAGCAGCTTCCGGACTAGCCCCTGGGGAGATACGCAGTATTTT
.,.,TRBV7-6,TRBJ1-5,CASSLEAFNQPQHF,TGTGCCAGCAGCTTAGAGGCCTTCAATCAGCCCCAGCATTTT
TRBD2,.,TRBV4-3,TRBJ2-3,CASSQDSGGAVDTQYF,TGCGCCAGCAGCCAAGATTCCGGGGGGGCCGTAGATACGCAGTATTTT
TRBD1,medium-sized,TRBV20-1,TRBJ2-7,CSASGTESSYEQYF,TGCAGTGCTAGCGGGACAGAGAGCTCCTACGAGCAGTACTTC
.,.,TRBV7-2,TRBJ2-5,CASSRPGLLALETQYF,TGTGCCAGCAGCCGCCCAGGGTTACTAGCCTTAGAGACCCAGTACTTC
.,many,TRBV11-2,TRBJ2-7,CASSLDSGIYEQYF,TGTGCCAGCAGCTTAGATTCGGGAATCTACGAGCAGTACTTC
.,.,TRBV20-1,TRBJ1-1,CSARGGVITEAFF,TGCAGTGCTAGAGGTGGGGTTATCACTGAAGCTTTCTTT
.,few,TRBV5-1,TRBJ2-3,CASSLPDRPAAQYF,TGCGCCAGCAGCTTGCCGGACCGCCCAGCGGCGCAGTATTTT
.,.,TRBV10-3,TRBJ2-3,CAISGQSSTDTQYF,TGTGCCATCAGTGGGCAGTCGAGCACAGATACGCAGTATTTT
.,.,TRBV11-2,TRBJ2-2,CASSPNQFSGELFF,TGTGCCAGCAGCCCAAACCAGTTTTCCGGGGAGCTGTTTTTT
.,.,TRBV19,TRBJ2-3,CASSPGVDTDTQYF,TGTGCCAGTAGCCCCGGGGTGGACACAGATACGCAGTATTTT
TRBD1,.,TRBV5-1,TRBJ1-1,CASSRDRGWNTEAFF,TGCGCCAGCAGCCGGGACAGGGGCTGGAACACTGAAGCTTTCTTT
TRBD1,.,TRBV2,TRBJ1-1,CASIRQGVGNTEAFF,TGTGCCAGCATCAGACAGGGGGTTGGGAACACTGAAGCTTTCTTT
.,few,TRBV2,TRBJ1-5,CASSEQGTHQPQHF,TGTGCCAGCAGTGAACAGGGAACACATCAGCCCCAGCATTTT
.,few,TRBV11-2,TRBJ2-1,CASSTPGTRYNEQFF,TGTGCCAGCAGCACTCCCGGGACAAGGTACAATGAGCAGTTCTTC
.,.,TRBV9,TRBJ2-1,CASSGGEGRGNEQFF,TGTGCCAGCAGCGGTGGTGAAGGCAGGGGCAATGAGCAGTTCTTC
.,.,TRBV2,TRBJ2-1,CASRFSNEQFF,TGTGCCAGCAGATTCAGCAATGAGCAGTTCTTC
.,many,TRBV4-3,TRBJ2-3,CASSDPGSLTDTQYF,TGCGCCAGCTCTGATCCCGGAAGCCTCACAGATACGCAGTATTTT
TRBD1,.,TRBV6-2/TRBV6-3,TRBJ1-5,CASRTGSNQPQHF,TGTGCCAGCAGGACAGGGAGCAATCAGCCCCAGCATTTT
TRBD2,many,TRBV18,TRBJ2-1,CASSPASGKPNEQFF,TGTGCCAGCTCACCGGCTAGCGGGAAACCCAATGAGCAGTTCTTC
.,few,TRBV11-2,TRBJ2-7,CASSLGSGPPYEQYF,TGTGCCAGCAGCTTAGGTAGTGGCCCTCCCTACGAGCAGTACTTC
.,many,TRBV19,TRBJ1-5,CASSIGQGIYSNQPQHF,TGTGCCAGTAGTATTGGGCAGGGAATCTATAGCAATCAGCCCCAGCATTTT
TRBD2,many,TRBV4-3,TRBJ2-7,CASSQGLAGKYEQYF,TGCGCCAGCAGCCAAGGACTAGCGGGGAAGTACGAGCAGTACTTC
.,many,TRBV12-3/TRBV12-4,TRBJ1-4,CASSLGGSNEKLFF,TGTGCCAGCAGTTTGGGGGGTTCTAATGAAAAACTGTTTTTT
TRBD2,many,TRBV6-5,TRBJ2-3,CASRTSGGSTDTQYF,TGTGCCAGCAGAACTAGCGGGGGGAGCACAGATACGCAGTATTTT
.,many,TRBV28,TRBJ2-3,CASSLLGDTQYF,TGTGCCAGCAGTCTATTGGGCGATACGCAGTATTTT
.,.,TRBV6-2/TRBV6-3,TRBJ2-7,CASSYSSSYEQYF,TGTGCCAGCAGTTACTCCTCCTCCTACGAGCAGTACTTC
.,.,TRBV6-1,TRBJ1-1,CASSRWGEAFF,TGTGCCAGCTCCAGATGGGGTGAAGCTTTCTTT
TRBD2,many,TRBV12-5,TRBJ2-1,CASGLAGLAGTRPRRGEQFF,TGTGCTAGTGGTTTGGCGGGACTAGCGGGTACCCGTCCCCGCAGGGGTGAGCAGTTCTTC
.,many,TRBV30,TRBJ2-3,CAWSVEGSSTDTQYF,TGTGCCTGGAGTGTAGAGGGGAGTAGCACAGATACGCAGTATTTT
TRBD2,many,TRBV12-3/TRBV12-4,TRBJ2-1,CASSPSSGGNNEQFF,TGTGCCAGCAGCCCTTCTAGCGGGGGGAACAATGAGCAGTTCTTC
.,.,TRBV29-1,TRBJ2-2,CSVVISDGELFF,TGCAGCGTTGTGATAAGCGACGGGGAGCTGTTTTTT
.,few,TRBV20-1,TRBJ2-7,CSATTGRLSEQYF,TGCAGTGCTACGACAGGGAGGCTCTCCGAGCAGTACTTC
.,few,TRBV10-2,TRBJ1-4,CASSWGAAEKLFF,TGCGCCAGCAGTTGGGGGGCTGCGGAAAAACTGTTTTTT
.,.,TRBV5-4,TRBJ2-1,CASSSGTDPYNEQFF,TGTGCCAGCAGCTCCGGGACTGACCCCTACAATGAGCAGTTCTTC
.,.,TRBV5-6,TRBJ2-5,CASSLVWVRVGTGQETQYF,TGTGCCAGCAGCTTGGTTTGGGTAAGGGTAGGCACCGGCCAAGAGACCCAGTACTTC
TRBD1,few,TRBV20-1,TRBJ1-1,CSASRTGEVFF,TGCAGTGCTAGCAGAACAGGGGAAGTTTTCTTT
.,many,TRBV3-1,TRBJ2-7,CASSPTGAYEQYF,TGTGCCAGCAGCCCGACAGGAGCCTACGAGCAGTACTTC
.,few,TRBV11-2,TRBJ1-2,CASSLNEGGYTF,TGTGCCAGCAGCTTAAATGAGGGAGGCTACACCTTC
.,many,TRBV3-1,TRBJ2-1,CASSHSRQGRDNEQFF,TGTGCCAGCAGCCATAGTAGACAAGGAAGAGACAATGAGCAGTTCTTC
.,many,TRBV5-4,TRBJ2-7,CASSFGAYEQYF,TGTGCCAGCAGCTTTGGAGCATACGAGCAGTACTTC
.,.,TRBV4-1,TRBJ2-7,CASSQAHILSSYEQYF,TGCGCCAGCAGCCAGGCCCATATTCTTAGCTCCTACGAGCAGTACTTC
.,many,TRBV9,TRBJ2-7,CASSPDQISYEQYF,TGTGCCAGCAGCCCCGATCAAATCTCCTACGAGCAGTACTTC
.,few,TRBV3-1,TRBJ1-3,CAVRDGGDTIYF,TGTGCCGTCCGGGACGGGGGAGACACCATATATTTT
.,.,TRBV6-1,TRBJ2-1,CASSDSRRSSYNEQFF,TGTGCCAGCAGTGATTCACGGCGGAGCTCCTACAATGAGCAGTTCTTC